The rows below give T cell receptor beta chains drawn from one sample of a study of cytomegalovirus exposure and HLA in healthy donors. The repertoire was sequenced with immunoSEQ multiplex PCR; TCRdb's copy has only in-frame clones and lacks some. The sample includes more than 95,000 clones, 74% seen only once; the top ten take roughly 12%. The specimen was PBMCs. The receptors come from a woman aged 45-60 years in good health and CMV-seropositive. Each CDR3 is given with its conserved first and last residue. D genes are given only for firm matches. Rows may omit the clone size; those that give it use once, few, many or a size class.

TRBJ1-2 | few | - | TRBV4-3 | TGCGCCAGCAGCCAAGATCCTCTCCCGGGTCGTGGCTACACCTTC | CASSQDPLPGRGYTF
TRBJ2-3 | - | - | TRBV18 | TGTGCCAGCTCACCACCCACAGGGCCCGAGAATACGCAGTATTTT | CASSPPTGPENTQYF
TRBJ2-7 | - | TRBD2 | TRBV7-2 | TGTGCCAGCAGCCCACAGCGGGGGAGCTCCTACGAGCAGTACTTC | CASSPQRGSSYEQYF
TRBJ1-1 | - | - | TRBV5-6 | TGTGCCAGCAGCTTGTTAGAGCCACAGGGTATGACTGAAGCTTTCTTT | CASSLLEPQGMTEAFF
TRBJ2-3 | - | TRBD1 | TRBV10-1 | TGCGCCAGCAGTGAGGGGACAGGGGGGACAGATACGCAGTATTTT | CASSEGTGGTDTQYF
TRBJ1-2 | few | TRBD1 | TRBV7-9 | TGTGCCAGCAGCTCGACAGGGCCTGGCTATGGCTACACCTTC | CASSSTGPGYGYTF
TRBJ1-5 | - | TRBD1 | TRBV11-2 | TGTGCCAGCAGCTCCGACAGGGGCAATCAGCCCCAGCATTTT | CASSSDRGNQPQHF
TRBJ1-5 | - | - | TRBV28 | TGTGCCAGCAGTTTACCGGTTTCCAATCAGCCCCAGCATTTT | CASSLPVSNQPQHF
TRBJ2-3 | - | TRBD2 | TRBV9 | TGTGCCAGCAGCTCAAGGTCTCGCGGGAGATGGACAGATACGCAGTATTTT | CASSSRSRGRWTDTQYF
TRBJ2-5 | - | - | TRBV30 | TGTGCCTGGAACAAGGGGAATGGAGAGACCCAGTACTTC | CAWNKGNGETQYF
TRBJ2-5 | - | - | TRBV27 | TGTGCCAGCAGTTCCCGCGTCGGTTTCGGAGAGTACTTC | CASSSRVGFGEYF
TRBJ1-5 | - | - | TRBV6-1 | TGTGCCAGCAGTGAACAACCGCTAAATAGCAATCAGCCCCAGCATTTT | CASSEQPLNSNQPQHF
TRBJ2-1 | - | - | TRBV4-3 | TGCGCCAGCAGCCGGGGAGTTGGTGAGCAGTTCTTC | CASSRGVGEQFF
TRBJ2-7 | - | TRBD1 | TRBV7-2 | TGTGCCAGCAGCTTAGGGAGTACAGGGGGTGAGCAGTACTTC | CASSLGSTGGEQYF
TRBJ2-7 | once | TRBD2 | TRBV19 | TGTGCCAGTAGCACTAAACTGAAATCCGGGACTAGAAGAGTCTACGAGCAGTACTTC | CASSTKLKSGTRRVYEQYF
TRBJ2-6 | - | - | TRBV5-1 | TGCGCCAGCAGCTTGGGACTAGTCTCTGGGGCCAACGTCCTGACTTTC | CASSLGLVSGANVLTF
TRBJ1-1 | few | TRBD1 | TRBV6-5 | TGTGCCAGCACTGCTGACAGGGCAGAGAACACTGAAGCTTTCTTT | CASTADRAENTEAFF
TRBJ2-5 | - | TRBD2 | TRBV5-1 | TGCGCCAGCAGCTCCGGACGGGGGGTAGAGACCCAGTACTTC | CASSSGRGVETQYF
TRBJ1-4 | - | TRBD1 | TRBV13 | TGTGCCAGCAGCCTAGGGCAGGGGGCAACTAATGAAAAACTGTTTTTT | CASSLGQGATNEKLFF
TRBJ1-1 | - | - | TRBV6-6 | TGTGCCAGCGGCGGGGGCACTGAAGCTTTCTTT | CASGGGTEAFF
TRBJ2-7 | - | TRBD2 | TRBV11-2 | TGTGCCAGCAGCTCCCGGGGGGGTCGGGGCTACGAGCAGTACTTC | CASSSRGGRGYEQYF
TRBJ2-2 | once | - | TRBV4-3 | TGCGCCAGCAGCCAAGAGACGGGTAACACCGGGGAGCTGTTTTTT | CASSQETGNTGELFF
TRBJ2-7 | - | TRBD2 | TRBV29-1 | TGCAGCGTTGATAGACTAGCGGGAGAGCCCTACGAGCAGTACTTC | CSVDRLAGEPYEQYF
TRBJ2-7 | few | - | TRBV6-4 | TGTGCCAGCAGTGACTCGAGTTTCCCCACTCGATCCTACGAGCAGTACTTC | CASSDSSFPTRSYEQYF
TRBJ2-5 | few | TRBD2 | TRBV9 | TGTGCCAGCAGCGTAAGTTCCGGGGGGAGAGAGACCCAGTACTTC | CASSVSSGGRETQYF
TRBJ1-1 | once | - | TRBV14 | TGTGCCAGCAGCCAGCCAGGACAGAACACTGAAGCTTTCTTT | CASSQPGQNTEAFF
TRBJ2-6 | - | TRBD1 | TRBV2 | TGTGCCAGCCTAACTCCTACAGGGGGATCTGTCTCTGGGGCCAACGTCCTGACTTTC | CASLTPTGGSVSGANVLTF
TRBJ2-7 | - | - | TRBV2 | TGTGCCAGCAGGGTAGACTCCGCCTACGAGCAGTACTTC | CASRVDSAYEQYF
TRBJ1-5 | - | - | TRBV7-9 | TGTGCCAGCAGCTTAGGATCGGATCAGCCCCAGCATTTT | CASSLGSDQPQHF
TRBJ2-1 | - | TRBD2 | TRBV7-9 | TGTGCCAGTGCGGGCGGGGTAGCGGGAGTTGGTAATGAGCAGTTCTTC | CASAGGVAGVGNEQFF
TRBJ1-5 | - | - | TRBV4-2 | TGTGCCAGCAGCCAACCCTCGGACATTGGCGAGCCCCAGCATTTT | CASSQPSDIGEPQHF
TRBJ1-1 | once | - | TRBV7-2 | TGTGCCAGCAGTTTAAACGCGGGGGCTGAAGCTTTCTTT | CASSLNAGAEAFF